The source of this T cell receptor (beta chain) is a study of cytomegalovirus exposure and HLA in healthy donors. About the study: As an earlier analysis found, 150 million to 200 million T cells yielded over 95 million unique TCR beta sequences.

This clone was counted only a few times. Its antigen is unknown. PCR used 60 Vbeta primers and 13 Jbeta primers. Sequencing was performed with immunoSEQ multiplex PCR; in TCRdb, only in-frame clones are kept and a portion is missing. The sample has 83,000 or so clones, more than 75% seen once. Study findings and constraints: A reported reduction in N-insertions relative to the approximately 640-donor mean was seen in an Asian-associated ancestry cluster in a later analysis. Evidence from a later analysis indicated that most CMV-associated TCR beta chains looked HLA-restricted.

Sequenced input: PBMCs. This TCR was sampled from a woman in her 40s in good health and CMV-seropositive.

This CDR3 is CASSLPAGYSPLHF. The CDR3 bases are TGTGCCAGCAGCCTACCGGCGGGATATTCACCCCTCCACTTT. The chain carries TRBV7-9 and TRBJ1-6; D call uncertain. Per the germline V gene, CDR1 is SEHNR and CDR2 is FQNEAQ (reference sequence). The V end was cut by 5 bases, the J end by 8 bases, with 13 bases between. The CDR3 runs to 14 residues.